The rows below give T cell receptor beta chains drawn from one sample of a study of technical replicates of blood from a few donors. Method: immunoSEQ multiplex PCR; TCRdb's copy keeps in-frame clones and lacks some. The sample records under 65,000 clones, 80% to 95% being singletons. The sequenced sample was PBMCs. These TCRs come from a human donor in good health. Some clones in this sample may be carry-over from other donors' samples. Both conserved end residues are part of each CDR3. Fields, in order: D gene, J gene, V gene, CDR3 protein, CDR3 DNA. The D gene is left open where the match is weak.

>-|TRBJ1-2|TRBV4-3
CASSQEAGEYGYTF
TGCGCCAGCAGCCAAGAGGCAGGGGAATATGGCTACACCTTC
>TRBD1|TRBJ1-2|TRBV2
CASSEGGQGYYGYTF
TGTGCCAGCAGTGAAGGGGGACAGGGCTACTATGGCTACACCTTC
>TRBD1|TRBJ2-2|TRBV7-9
CASSPQTGITTGELFF
TGTGCCAGCAGCCCTCAGACAGGGATTACCACCGGGGAGCTGTTTTTT
>-|TRBJ1-2|TRBV5-4
CASSLGRTYYGYTF
TGTGCCAGCAGCTTGGGGAGGACCTACTATGGCTACACCTTC
>TRBD1|TRBJ1-5|TRBV27
CASSIRQGHQPQHF
TGTGCCAGCAGTATTAGACAGGGTCATCAGCCCCAGCATTTT
>-|TRBJ1-1|TRBV5-4
CASRKGGAREAFF
TGTGCCAGCAGAAAAGGGGGGGCACGTGAAGCTTTCTTT
>-|TRBJ2-2|TRBV5-4
CASSFGGADGELFF
TGTGCCAGCAGCTTTGGGGGGGCGGACGGGGAGCTGTTTTTT
>TRBD2|TRBJ2-3|TRBV7-9
CASSLAGGLEVLTQYF
TGTGCCAGCAGCTTAGCGGGGGGACTAGAGGTCCTTACGCAGTATTTT
>-|TRBJ1-1|TRBV5-5
CASSLVADTEAFF
TGTGCCAGCAGCTTAGTAGCAGACACTGAAGCTTTCTTT
>-|TRBJ2-5|TRBV7-7
CASSLEGAQETQYF
TGTGCCAGCAGTCTCGAGGGAGCCCAAGAGACCCAGTACTTC
>-|TRBJ2-1|TRBV25-1
CASSDPTGSHEQFF
TGTGCCAGCAGTGACCCCACAGGGTCCCATGAGCAGTTCTTC
>TRBD1|TRBJ1-2|TRBV29-1
CSATDRAGGYTF
TGCAGCGCAACAGACAGGGCCGGGGGCTACACCTTC
>-|TRBJ1-5|TRBV6-5
CASSYSYAGEQPQHF
TGTGCCAGCAGTTACTCGTATGCTGGGGAGCAGCCCCAGCATTTT
>-|TRBJ1-6|TRBV7-2
CASSLGPALHF
TGTGCCAGCAGCTTGGGGCCTGCCCTCCACTTT
>TRBD2|TRBJ2-7|TRBV7-6
CASSQSGLAGIKQYF
TGTGCCAGCAGCCAGTCGGGACTAGCGGGGATCAAGCAGTACTTC
>TRBD2|TRBJ2-2|TRBV7-9
CASSLRGGDTGELFF
TGTGCCAGCAGCTTGCGGGGGGGCGACACCGGGGAGCTGTTTTTT
>-|TRBJ1-5|TRBV14
CASSRTVNQPQHF
TGTGCCAGCAGCCGGACAGTCAATCAGCCCCAGCATTTT
>-|TRBJ1-4|TRBV18
CASSPGHTGEKLFF
TGTGCCAGCTCGCCGGGACATACAGGGGAAAAACTGTTTTTT